The 27 T cell receptor beta chains reported below all come from one sample, sequenced in a study of blood T cell repertoires in COVID-19. Sequencing used immunoSEQ multiplex PCR; TCRdb keeps in-frame clones, though not all of them. The table has about 250,000 clones, around nine tenths seen once; the top ten hold under 2%. Sequencing used peripheral blood. Receptors originate from a woman in her sixties who had recovered from COVID-19.

This clone was seen only a few times. The rearrangement joins TRBV11-2 to TRBJ1-2; D is ambiguous. This CDR3 contains 16 residues. Deletions cut 5 bases from V and 2 bases from J, with 18 bases between. Germline CDR1 reads SGHAT; CDR2 reads FQNNGV. CDR3 DNA: TGTGCCAGCAGCCGGGGATGGGAGGATAAGAACTATGGCTACACCTTC. Translating it yields CASSRGWEDKNYGYTF.

This clone has just one count. The gene calls are TRBV28 and TRBJ1-4, with D perhaps TRBD1 (5 bases). The CDR3 consists of 14 residues. Germline assignment: CDR1 MDHEN and CDR2 SYDVKM. Trimming cost V 5 bases and J 5 bases, with 12 bases left between them. CDR3 residues: CASSAPGRNEKLFF. The CDR3 bases are TGTGCCAGCAGTGCCCCAGGGAGGAATGAAAAACTGTTTTTT.

V usage is TRBV4-2 and J usage is TRBJ2-3; a possible D gene is TRBD2 (5 bases). CDR1 and CDR2 (germline): LGHNA, YNFKEQ. The V end was cut by 0 bases, the J end by 1 base, with 17 bases between. The CDR3 runs to 18 residues. This CDR3 reads CASSQDRAARTGTDTQYF. The CDR3 DNA reads TGTGCCAGCAGCCAAGATCGAGCGGCGAGAACAGGCACAGATACGCAGTATTTT.

This clone was seen a few times. This rearrangement joins TRBV19 to TRBJ1-5; 9 nucleotides agree with TRBD1. From germline, CDR1 is LNHDA and CDR2 SQIVND (reference sequence). CDR3 length: 15 amino acids. With V trimmed by 5 bases and J by 6 bases, 8 bases remained unmatched. The CDR3 region is CASSQTTGGPQPQHF. As DNA, the CDR3 is TGTGCCAGTAGTCAAACAACAGGGGGCCCTCAGCCCCAGCATTTT.

V is TRBV4-1 and J is TRBJ1-2; TRBD1 matches at 9 bases. With V trimmed by 4 bases and J by 7 bases, 10 bases remained unmatched. The CDR3 consists of 15 residues. The V gene's germline CDR1 is MGHRA and CDR2 YSYEKL. The DNA for the CDR3 is TGCGCCAGCAGCCCCCGACAGGGGGTCTCTATTGGCTACACCTTC. Protein product: CASSPRQGVSIGYTF.

The CDR3 DNA follows: TGTGCCAGCAGCTTAATGATGGTCGGCACCGGGGAGCTGTTTTTT. Its protein is CASSLMMVGTGELFF. J is TRBJ2-2 and V is TRBV7-2; no definite D call. Per the germline V gene, CDR1 is SGHTA and CDR2 is FQGNSA. V was shortened by 2 bases and J by 4 bases, with 11 bases between the two germline ends. This CDR3 spans 15 amino acids. The whole variable domain, remainder taken from reference TRBV7-2 and TRBJ2-2, is GAGVSQSPSNKVTEKGKDVELRCDPISGHTALYWYRQSLGQGLEFLIYFQGNSAPDKSGLPSDRFSAERTGGSVSTLTIQRTQQEDSAVYLCASSLMMVGTGELFFGEGSRLTVL.

This clone showed up many times. This chain connects TRBV5-4 to TRBJ2-2; TRBD1 matches 9 bases. The CDR3 spans 15 residues. V was clipped by 5 bases and J by 3 bases; unmatched bases: 5. Germline loops: CDR1 SGHNT, CDR2 YYREEE (reference sequence). CDR3 protein: CASRPRTGDTGELFF. In nucleotides, the CDR3 is TGTGCCAGCAGGCCCAGGACAGGGGACACCGGGGAGCTGTTTTTT.

The rearrangement links TRBV11-3 to TRBJ2-2, with D possibly matching TRBD2 (6 bases). Trimming pared 0 bases from V and 9 bases from J, leaving 17 bases between. CDR3 length: 16 residues. Germline V lookup: CDR1 SGHNT, CDR2 YENEEA. Written as DNA, the CDR3 is TGTGCCAGCAGCTTAGAAATGGGAGGCCAAACGCGGGAGCTGTTTTTT. It yields the protein CASSLEMGGQTRELFF.

This chain uses TRBV5-1 with TRBJ2-3; TRBD2 might be the D (7 bases). Germline V gives CDR1 SGHRS, CDR2 YFSETQ. V lost 1 base, J lost 4 bases, and 13 bases lay in between. The CDR3 runs 15 residues. The CDR3 here is CASSLKVGGPDTQYF. For the CDR3, the DNA is TGCGCCAGCAGCTTGAAGGTGGGGGGGCCAGATACGCAGTATTTT. Full variable domain (missing parts from reference TRBV5-1 and TRBJ2-3): KAGVTQTPRYLIKTRGQQVTLSCSPISGHRSVSWYQQTPGQGLQFLFEYFSETQRNKGNFPGRFSGRQFSNSRSEMNVSTLELGDSALYLCASSLKVGGPDTQYFGPGTRLTVL.

The V gene is TRBV27, the J gene TRBJ1-5; TRBD1 matches 10 bases. This CDR3 region has 16 residues. The J segment lost 11 bases and the V segment lost 5 bases, leaving 15 bases of the junction unmatched. Germline V gene lookup returns CDR1 MNHEY and CDR2 SMNVEV (reference sequence). The CDR3 loop reads CASSRQRTGGVTAQHF. CDR3 coding DNA: TGTGCCAGCAGTCGCCAAAGGACAGGGGGGGTAACGGCCCAGCATTTT.

The chain employs TRBV6-2 or TRBV6-3 and TRBJ1-1; D not resolved. The germline V gene encodes CDR1 MNHEY and CDR2 SVGEGT. V shed 2 bases and J shed 4 bases, with 8 bases lying between them. This CDR3 contains 13 residues. CDR3 sequence (DNA): TGTGCCAGCAGTTACGGCAGGTTCACTGAAGCTTTCTTT. Protein: CASSYGRFTEAFF.

Notes on this clone: A read error may produce the germline difference seen at one junction end. The chain is built from TRBV7-2 and TRBJ2-5, with 10 nucleotides matching TRBD2. The CDR3 totals 15 residues. Per germline, CDR1 SGHTA and CDR2 FQGNSA. The CDR3 reads CASSLVAGGQGTQYF. CDR3 DNA sequence: TGTGCCAGCAGCTTAGTAGCGGGGGGCCAAGGGACCCAGTACTTC.

The chain recombines TRBV4-2 with TRBJ1-5; weak D call: TRBD1 (5 bases). Trimming took off 0 bases at V and 4 bases at J, with 19 bases between the two ends. The CDR3 runs 18 residues. Germline CDR1 reads LGHNA; CDR2 reads YNFKEQ. The CDR3 loop is CASSQDLPTTVLNQPQHF. CDR3 coding DNA: TGTGCCAGCAGCCAAGATCTCCCAACGACAGTCCTGAATCAGCCCCAGCATTTT.

The genes are TRBV11-2 and TRBJ2-1, with D possibly TRBD1 on 6 matching bases. Trimming shortened V by 2 bases and J by 9 bases, and 14 bases separated the two germline ends. Germline lookup yields CDR1 SGHAT and CDR2 FQNNGV. The CDR3 consists of 14 residues. The chain's CDR3 is CASSLQHGTIEQFF. CDR3 DNA: TGTGCCAGCAGCTTACAACACGGGACAATTGAGCAGTTCTTC.

The chain couples TRBV28 to TRBJ1-4; 8 nucleotides align to TRBD1. The CDR3 is 14 amino acids. Germline values: CDR1 MDHEN, CDR2 SYDVKM. V shed 10 bases and J 10 bases; nucleotides not matched to a gene: 14. CDR3 DNA: TGTGCCACCCAGGGGGCTGACACAGGCGGAAAACTGTTTTTT. It is translated as CATQGADTGGKLFF.

The genes are TRBV7-6 and TRBJ2-3, with 8 bases aligning to TRBD1. In germline, CDR1 is SGHVS, CDR2 FNYEAQ. V was pared by 4 bases and J by 7 bases, with 10 bases of the junction left unmatched. The CDR3 has 15 residues. CDR3 protein: CASSSKGQAINTQYF. Written as DNA, the CDR3 is TGTGCCAGCAGCTCCAAGGGACAGGCCATCAATACGCAGTATTTT.

The chain is built from TRBV12-3 or TRBV12-4 and TRBJ1-1, with a tentative D call TRBD1 (6 bases). The V end was cut by 6 bases, the J end by 5 bases, with 13 bases between. This CDR3 comprises 13 residues. The CDR3 sequence: CASSLGGLTEAFF. The CDR3 DNA sequence: TGTGCCAGCAGCTTGGGGGGGCTTACTGAAGCTTTCTTT.

This clone was picked up one time. This chain connects TRBV4-2 to TRBJ2-3; no firm D call. V was clipped by 1 base and J by 1 base, with 9 bases between them. The length of the CDR3 is 15 residues. CDR1 LGHNA and CDR2 YNFKEQ come from the germline V gene. The CDR3 protein is CASSQGAQGTDTQYF. The CDR3 DNA sequence: TGTGCCAGCAGCCAAGGGGCGCAGGGCACAGATACGCAGTATTTT.

This chain links TRBV1 with TRBJ1-1; the table gives TRBD1 as D, unverified against the DNA. TRBV1 represents a pseudogene. The CDR3 contains 20 residues. The CDR3 sequence: CTSSHLGSGQDVDMNTEAFF. The CDR3 DNA reads as TGCACCAGCAGCCACTTAGGTTCGGGACAGGACGTTGATATGAACACTGAAGCTTTCTTT.

This chain uses TRBV10-3 with TRBJ2-2, with 10 bases aligning to TRBD2. This CDR3 is 15 amino acids long. Germline CDR1 is ENHRY and CDR2 is SYGVKD. Germline trimming cut 4 bases from V and 4 bases from J; bases unmatched to any gene: 3. CDR3 sequence (DNA): TGTGCCATCAGTGGAGCGGGGGGGCCCACCGGGGAGCTGTTTTTT. Residues: CAISGAGGPTGELFF.

The V and J genes are TRBV4-3 and TRBJ2-7, with TRBD1 matching over 11 bases. The CDR3 spans 14 residues. Germline loops: CDR1 LGHNA, CDR2 YSLEER. V shed 1 base and J 9 bases; nucleotides not matched to a gene: 5. The CDR3 spells CASSQVGQGALQYF. The CDR3 nucleotides read TGCGCCAGCAGCCAAGTAGGACAGGGGGCTCTGCAGTACTTC.

This chain links TRBV4-1 with TRBJ1-5; D possibly corresponds to TRBD1 (5 bases). Deletions cut 2 bases from V and 2 bases from J, with 7 bases between. This CDR3 region has 14 residues. The germline CDR1 and CDR2 sequences are MGHRA and YSYEKL. The CDR3, as DNA: TGCGCCAGCAGCCAACAGGGTCGCAATCAGCCCCAGCATTTT. Its translation: CASSQQGRNQPQHF.

This rearrangement joins TRBV10-3 to TRBJ1-1, with D maybe TRBD1 (5 bases). The CDR3 runs to 17 residues. Germline lookup yields CDR1 ENHRY and CDR2 SYGVKD. Trimming took off 3 bases at V and 2 bases at J, with 19 bases between the two ends. Here the CDR3 DNA reads TGTGCCATCAGTGAAGGCCTTTCCAGGGTTCCTAACACTGAAGCTTTCTTT. This translates into CAISEGLSRVPNTEAFF.

The genes are TRBV27 and TRBJ1-6; no clear D gene. V lost 5 bases to trimming and J lost 7 bases, with 6 bases between them. The CDR3 is 12 amino acids. Germline V gives CDR1 MNHEY, CDR2 SMNVEV (reference sequence). As DNA, the CDR3 is TGTGCCAGCAGTCCGCTAAATTCACCCCTCCACTTT. Translation: CASSPLNSPLHF.

This clone was observed a single time. The chain uses TRBV5-6 and TRBJ1-2; D perhaps matches TRBD1 (5 bases). This CDR3 has 13 residues. Germline V gene sequence: CDR1 SGHDT, CDR2 YYEEEE. V was trimmed by 7 bases and J by 7 bases, leaving 17 bases between them. In DNA, the CDR3 is TGTGCCAGCCGCCGGACGGGGGTTGGTGGCTACACCTTC. It specifies CASRRTGVGGYTF.

This chain connects TRBV29-1 to TRBJ2-7; the D gene is possibly TRBD1 (6 bases). Trimming took off 4 bases at V and 1 base at J, with 14 bases between the two ends. Germline V CDR1 and CDR2: SQVTM, ANQGSEA. This CDR3 spans 14 amino acids. CDR3 bases: TGCAGCGTTGTACAAAAGACAGGATCCTACGAGCAGTACTTC. Translating gives CSVVQKTGSYEQYF.

The V and J genes are TRBV10-3 and TRBJ2-3; possible D gene TRBD1, 6 bases. Germline V CDR1 and CDR2: ENHRY, SYGVKD. The CDR3 runs to 17 residues. Trimming cost V 4 bases and J 1 base, with 18 bases left between them. The CDR3 loop is CAISAVKQGVRTDTQYF. CDR3 coding DNA: TGTGCCATCAGTGCGGTTAAACAGGGAGTACGCACAGATACGCAGTATTTT.